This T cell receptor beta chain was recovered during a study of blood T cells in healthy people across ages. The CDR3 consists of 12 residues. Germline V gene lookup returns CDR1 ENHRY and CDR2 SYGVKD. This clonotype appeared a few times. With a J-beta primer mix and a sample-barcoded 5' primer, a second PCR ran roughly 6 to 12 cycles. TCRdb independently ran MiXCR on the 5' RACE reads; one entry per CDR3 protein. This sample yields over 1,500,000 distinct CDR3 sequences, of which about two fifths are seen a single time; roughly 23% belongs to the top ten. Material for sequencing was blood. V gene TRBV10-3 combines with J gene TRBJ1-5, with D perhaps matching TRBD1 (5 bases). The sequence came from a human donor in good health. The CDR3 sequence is CASQGSDQPQHF. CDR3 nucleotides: TGTGCATCCCAGGGTTCCGATCAGCCCCAGCATTTT.